This T cell receptor beta chain was captured in a study of shared clonotypes between healthy human individuals. The CDR3 runs to 11 residues. Germline CDR1 SEHNR, CDR2 FQNEAQ (reference sequence). V lost 3 bases to trimming and J lost 8 bases, with 7 bases between them. Original processing notes: Filtering was not the same, since immunoSEQ gave junction-only sequences without quality scores. Generated by immunoSEQ multiplex PCR, the TCRdb table keeps only in-frame clones and is missing some. The DNA gave D and trimming, while V, J and clone size come from that table. In the table there are nearly 1 million clones, about 80% of which are singletons.

This chain uses TRBV7-9 with TRBJ1-1, with no clear D. This TCR was sampled from a man aged 18 to 30 in good health. The sequencing sample was made of memory CD4+ T cells sorted from blood. Stated subset: CD45RA-negative fraction. The CDR3 region is CASSLSWEAFF. CDR3 DNA: TGTGCCAGCAGCTTGTCGTGGGAAGCTTTCTTT.